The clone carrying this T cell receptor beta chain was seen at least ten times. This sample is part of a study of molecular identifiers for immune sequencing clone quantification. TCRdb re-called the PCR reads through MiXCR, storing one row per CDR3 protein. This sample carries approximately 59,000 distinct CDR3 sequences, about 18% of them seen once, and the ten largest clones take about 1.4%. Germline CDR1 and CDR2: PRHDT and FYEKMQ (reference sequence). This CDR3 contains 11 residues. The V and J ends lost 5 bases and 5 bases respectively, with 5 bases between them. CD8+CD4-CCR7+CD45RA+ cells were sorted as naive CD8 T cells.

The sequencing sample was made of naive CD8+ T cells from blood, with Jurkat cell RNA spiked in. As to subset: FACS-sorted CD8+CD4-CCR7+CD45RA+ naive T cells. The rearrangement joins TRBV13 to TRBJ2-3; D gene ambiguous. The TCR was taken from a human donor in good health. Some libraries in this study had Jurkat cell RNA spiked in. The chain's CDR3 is CASSPGDTQYF. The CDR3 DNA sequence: TGTGCCAGCAGCCCGGGAGATACGCAGTATTTT.